This T cell receptor (beta chain) was observed in a study of cytomegalovirus exposure and HLA in healthy donors. Per germline, CDR1 MNHEY and CDR2 SMNVEV (reference sequence). The CDR3 spans 16 residues. J lost 0 bases, V lost 4 bases, and 7 bases had no gene match. Researchers ran the PCR with 60 Vbeta and 13 Jbeta primers. The protocol was immunoSEQ multiplex PCR, while the TCRdb copy is restricted to in-frame clones and leaves out a portion. The sample has 150,000 to 180,000 clones; 70% to 80% are singletons. Source material: PBMCs. The TCR sequence derives from a young man in good health and CMV-seropositive. The rearrangement links TRBV27 to TRBJ2-7; TRBD2 matches 9 bases. The CDR3 DNA sequence: TGTGCCAGCAGTTCCTTCGGGGGACTAGCCTCCTACGAGCAGTACTTC. This encodes CASSSFGGLASYEQYF.